This T cell receptor beta chain was retrieved from a study of PD-1 blockade in classical Hodgkin lymphoma. Sequencing used immunoSEQ multiplex PCR; TCRdb keeps in-frame clones, though not all of them. The sample lists roughly 28,000 clones, approximately 70% occurring once. Per germline, CDR1 LNHDA and CDR2 SQIVND (reference sequence). The CDR3 is made up of 16 amino acids. V lost 2 bases and J lost 0, with 10 bases in between. All patients relapsed after autologous stem cell transplantation, and brentuximab vedotin exposure varied. This TCR derives from a human donor with classical Hodgkin lymphoma. The input for sequencing was peripheral blood mononuclear cells (PBMCs), taken before the second cycle of nivolumab. The chain has TRBV19 and TRBJ2-2; unclear D gene. In nucleotides, the CDR3 is TGTGCCAGTAGTATACTGACGCTAGCGAACACCGGGGAGCTGTTTTTT. Encoded protein: CASSILTLANTGELFF. Drawing the rest from reference TRBV19 and TRBJ2-2, the complete variable domain is DGGITQSPKYLFRKEGQNVTLSCEQNLNHDAMYWYRQDPGQGLRLIYYSQIVNDFQKGDIAEGYSVSREKKESFPLTVTSAQKNPTAFYLCASSILTLANTGELFFGEGSRLTVL.